These 29 T cell receptor beta chains originate from one sample sequenced in a study of blood T cells in healthy people across ages. A J-beta primer mix and a sample-barcoded 5' primer were used in a second PCR of about 7 to 11 cycles. TCRdb fed the 5' RACE reads into MiXCR, producing one record per CDR3 protein. The repertoire holds some 690,000 distinct CDR3 sequences, with about 24% as singletons. Sequenced: blood. The source of these receptors is a man aged 65-85 years in good health.

This clonotype was seen at least ten times. The chain carries TRBV20-1 and TRBJ2-5; 10 bases match TRBD2. After removal of 2 bases from V and 4 bases from J, the junction contained 1 base not matched to a gene. The CDR3 runs to 13 residues. Germline CDR1 and CDR2: DFQATT and SNEGSKA (reference sequence). CDR3 in DNA: TGCAGTGCTAGACTAGCGGGGGTAGAGACCCAGTACTTC. Its protein product is CSARLAGVETQYF.

The chain employs TRBV5-1 and TRBJ2-5; tentatively, D is TRBD1 (5 bases). The end of the DNA fits TRBJ2-1 better, so the J call may be wrong. CDR1 and CDR2 (germline): SGHRS, YFSETQ. The CDR3 consists of 15 residues. CDR3 residues: CASSLALATVNEQFF. The CDR3 DNA reads as TGCGCCAGCAGCTTGGCGCTCGCGACAGTCAATGAGCAGTTCTTC.

This clonotype occurred a few times. The chain carries TRBV20-1 and TRBJ2-1; D tentatively reads TRBD1 or TRBD2 (6 bases each). The J call may be wrong; the DNA end is better matched by TRBJ2-5. CDR1 and CDR2 (germline): DFQATT, SNEGSKA (reference sequence). CDR3 size: 12 residues. In DNA form, the CDR3 reads TGCAGTGCAGGGGGGTTTATGGAGACCCAGTACTTC. Translation gives CSAGGFMETQYF.

The rearrangement uses TRBV29-1 and TRBJ2-3, with 7 bases fitting TRBD1. This CDR3 is built from 14 residues. Trimming took 6 bases from V and 2 from J; bases not matched to a gene: 8. The germline gives CDR1 SQVTM, CDR2 ANQGSEA. CDR3 amino acids: CSVVTTGDTDTQYF. CDR3 sequence (DNA): TGCAGCGTAGTTACTACAGGGGACACAGATACGCAGTATTTT.

This clonotype appeared a few times. The rearrangement links TRBV14 to TRBJ1-1; the D gene is possibly TRBD1 (5 bases). The CDR3 loop spans 15 amino acids. The germline V gene encodes CDR1 SGHDN and CDR2 FVKESK. V dropped 0 bases and J dropped 8 bases, with 16 bases sitting between them. The CDR3 DNA follows: TGTGCCAGCAGCCAAGAAGGCGGCAGGGAGGAAGAAGCTTTCTTT. Translating it yields CASSQEGGREEEAFF.

The chain joins TRBV7-6 to TRBJ1-2; 7 bases agree with TRBD1. Per germline, CDR1 SGHVS and CDR2 FNYEAQ. This CDR3 contains 16 residues. Trimming at V came to 6 bases and at J to 5 bases, leaving 15 bases not matched to a gene. As DNA, the CDR3 is TGTGCCAGCAGTCCTAGCGGGACAGCCTCCGGATATGGCTACACCTTC. This gives the protein CASSPSGTASGYGYTF.

A remark on this clonotype: One end of the junction fails to match germline, which may point to a read error. The CDR3 nucleotides read TGCGCCAGCAGCCAAGAATTACAGGGCCCCACCGGGGGGCTGTTTTTT. Amino acid sequence: CASSQELQGPTGGLFF. The V call is TRBV4-1, the J call TRBJ2-2; D possibly matches TRBD1 or TRBD2 (6 bases each). This CDR3 has 16 residues. Germline loops: CDR1 MGHRA, CDR2 YSYEKL.

CDR3 sequence reads: CASSQLTPNSYEQYF. The CDR3 DNA follows: TGCGCCAGCAGCCAATTAACACCAAACTCCTACGAGCAGTACTTC. The chain couples TRBV4-1 to TRBJ2-7; D unresolved. The CDR3 is made up of 15 amino acids. CDR1 MGHRA and CDR2 YSYEKL come from the germline V gene. The germline V and J ends were trimmed by 2 bases and 0 bases, with 11 bases remaining between them.

This clonotype was picked up many times. The V gene is TRBV5-1, the J gene TRBJ2-5, with no clear D. This CDR3 spans 13 amino acids. Trimming stripped 0 bases from V and 2 bases from J, with 5 bases between. Looked up from germline, CDR1 is SGHRS and CDR2 is YFSETQ. In DNA, the CDR3 is TGCGCCAGCAGCTTGGCTCCTCAAGAGACCCAGTACTTC. Protein sequence: CASSLAPQETQYF.

The chain has TRBV4-3 and TRBJ2-7; 8 bases align to TRBD2. The CDR3 covers 14 residues. In germline, CDR1 is LGHNA, CDR2 YSLEER. V was pared by 5 bases and J by 4 bases, with 7 bases of the junction left unmatched. CDR3 in amino acids: CASSFRREGYEQYF. The DNA for the CDR3 is TGCGCCAGCAGCTTCCGTCGGGAGGGTTACGAGCAGTACTTC.

This clonotype was seen many times. Written as DNA, the CDR3 is TGTGCCAGCAGTGACCAGGGAGGTGAAGCTTTCTTT. The encoded protein is CASSDQGGEAFF. This rearrangement joins TRBV28 to TRBJ1-1; D is perhaps TRBD1 (5 bases). CDR3 length: 12 amino acids. CDR1 is MDHEN, CDR2 SYDVKM, per germline. Trimming took off 5 bases at V and 7 bases at J, with 11 bases between the two ends.

The rearrangement joins TRBV19 to TRBJ2-5; 7 bases line up with TRBD2. The last part of the DNA fits TRBJ2-1 better; the J call may be wrong. Germline V gene sequence: CDR1 LNHDA, CDR2 SQIVND (reference sequence). The length of the CDR3 is 14 residues. The CDR3 loop is CAGQSGVHYNEQFF. In nucleotides, the CDR3 is TGTGCCGGCCAGAGCGGGGTACACTACAATGAGCAGTTCTTC.

This sequence joins TRBV10-3 and TRBJ2-1; D is perhaps TRBD1 (7 bases). The CDR3 is 14 amino acids. The germline V gene has CDR1 ENHRY and CDR2 SYGVKD. Trimming shortened V by 7 bases and J by 5 bases, and 15 bases separated the two germline ends. The CDR3 coding sequence is TGTGCCATCACTTTCAGCAGGGGGGACAATGAGCAGTTCTTC. It specifies CAITFSRGDNEQFF.

This clonotype was found a few times. The chain's CDR3 is CASSSSGSLGEQFF. CDR3 sequence (DNA): TGTGCCAGCAGTTCTAGCGGCAGTCTGGGTGAGCAGTTCTTC. The genes are TRBV12-3 or TRBV12-4 and TRBJ2-5; 7 bases are a match to TRBD2. The DNA end favors TRBJ2-1, so the J call may be wrong. The CDR3 consists of 14 residues.

The chain combines TRBV12-3 or TRBV12-4 with TRBJ2-5; either TRBD1 or TRBD2 may supply D (5 bases each). CDR3 length: 14 residues. Trimming removed 4 bases from V and 2 bases from J, with 11 bases in between. CDR3 residues: CASSSTGGQETQYF. The CDR3 coding sequence is TGTGCCAGCAGTTCGACTGGGGGACAAGAGACCCAGTACTTC.

This clonotype was seen repeatedly, ten times or more. V gene TRBV20-1 combines with J gene TRBJ1-2, with D unresolved. Germline lookup yields CDR1 DFQATT and CDR2 SNEGSKA (reference sequence). Trimming removed 1 base at V and 0 bases at J, with 3 bases between. The CDR3 is 12 amino acids. The CDR3 loop is CSARGANYGYTF. The CDR3 DNA reads TGCAGTGCTAGAGGCGCTAACTATGGCTACACCTTC.

This clonotype came up a few times. This chain joins TRBV7-2 and TRBJ1-2, with D maybe TRBD1 (6 bases). Germline CDR1 and CDR2: SGHTA and FQGNSA. Between the trimmed V and J ends, which lost 1 base and 6 bases, there was a span of 12 bases. The CDR3 covers 14 residues. Here the CDR3 reads CASSLGTARNGYTF. CDR3 nucleotides: TGTGCCAGCAGCTTAGGGACAGCGAGGAATGGCTACACCTTC. Supplemented by reference TRBV7-2 and TRBJ1-2, the full variable domain reads GAGVSQSPSNKVTEKGKDVELRCDPISGHTALYWYRQSLGQGLEFLIYFQGNSAPDKSGLPSDRFSAERTGGSVSTLTIQRTQQEDSAVYLCASSLGTARNGYTFGSGTRLTVV.

This clonotype was seen once. At one boundary the junction diverges from the germline segment, which might be a read error. The chain joins TRBV12-3 or TRBV12-4 to TRBJ2-3; 7 positions match TRBD2. This CDR3 is built from 15 residues. The CDR3 DNA follows: TGTGCCAGCAGTCGGGACGGAACTAGCGCAGATACGGAGTATTTT. It is translated as CASSRDGTSADTEYF.

The chain links TRBV5-5 to TRBJ2-2; D possibly corresponds to TRBD2 (5 bases). This CDR3 spans 15 amino acids. The germline CDR1 and CDR2 sequences are SGHKS and YYEKEE (reference sequence). Trimming cost V 4 bases and J 6 bases, with 16 bases left between them. The CDR3 loop is CASSGRPGSAGELFF. The CDR3 coding sequence is TGTGCCAGCAGCGGCCGACCGGGGTCAGCCGGGGAGCTGTTTTTT.

This clonotype has a handful of counts. The CDR3: CSAAGHRAGGMNTEAFF. CDR3 bases: TGCAGTGCTGCGGGACACAGGGCCGGGGGGATGAACACTGAAGCTTTCTTT. The rearrangement uses TRBV20-1 and TRBJ1-1; D perhaps matches TRBD1 (6 bases). This CDR3 comprises 17 residues. The V and J ends lost 5 bases and 0 bases respectively, with 22 bases between them. The germline CDR1 and CDR2 sequences are DFQATT and SNEGSKA (reference sequence).

The rearrangement links TRBV20-1 to TRBJ2-5, with a tentative D call TRBD2 (6 bases). The CDR3 runs to 15 residues. V lost 6 bases and J 1 base, leaving 18 bases between the germline ends. Germline-derived CDR1 and CDR2 are DFQATT and SNEGSKA (reference sequence). CDR3 region: CSASSESLLQETQYF. The CDR3 DNA sequence: TGCAGTGCCTCTAGCGAGTCACTCCTCCAAGAGACCCAGTACTTC.

This clonotype turned up a few times. The chain links TRBV20-1 to TRBJ1-4; 7 bases are shared with TRBD1. This CDR3 is built from 11 residues. Germline V gene sequence: CDR1 DFQATT, CDR2 SNEGSKA (reference sequence). After removal of 6 bases from V and 8 bases from J, the junction contained 3 bases not matched to a gene. CDR3 residues: CSARGREKLFF. CDR3 nucleotides: TGCAGTGCCAGGGGGAGGGAAAAACTGTTTTTT.

This clonotype was counted ten times or more. V gene TRBV25-1 combines with J gene TRBJ2-3; 12 bases map to TRBD2. The germline V gene encodes CDR1 MGHDK and CDR2 SYGVNS. The junction had 4 bases not matched to a gene; V was cut back by 7 bases and J by 5 bases. The CDR3 is 14 residues long. CDR3 coding DNA: TGTGCCAGCAACCAGGGACTAGCGGGAGATACGCAGTATTTT. The encoded protein is CASNQGLAGDTQYF.

The V gene is TRBV5-1, the J gene TRBJ2-5; D is perhaps TRBD1 or TRBD2 (5 bases each). Gene TRBJ2-1 matches the end of the DNA better, so the J call may be wrong. Germline-derived CDR1 and CDR2 are SGHRS and YFSETQ. This CDR3 has 17 residues. In nucleotides, the CDR3 is TGCGCCAGCAGCTTGGATGGGACCGCGGGTGCCGGGAATGAGCAGTTCTTC. This translates into CASSLDGTAGAGNEQFF.

This CDR3 is CSVEKGANEKLFF. CDR3 nucleotide sequence: TGCAGCGTTGAAAAGGGGGCTAATGAAAAACTGTTTTTT. The chain links TRBV29-1 to TRBJ1-4, with D possibly TRBD1 on 6 matching bases. The CDR3 spans 13 residues. V was trimmed by 2 bases and J by 3 bases, leaving 7 bases between them. Germline-derived CDR1 and CDR2 are SQVTM and ANQGSEA.

In its sample, this clonotype was seen a few times. The CDR3 DNA reads as TGTGCCAGCAGTTACTCGATTAGGTCGGTGAATGAGCAGTTCTTC. Encoded protein: CASSYSIRSVNEQFF. This sequence joins TRBV6-2 or TRBV6-3 and TRBJ2-1; D not certain. Germline lookup yields CDR1 MNHEY and CDR2 SVGEGT. This CDR3 is built from 15 residues. Trimming took 0 bases from V and 7 from J, leaving 13 bases between them.

This clonotype was seen more than once but under ten times. The chain is built from TRBV24-1 and TRBJ2-3; 9 bases map to TRBD1. Germline CDR1 is KGHDR and CDR2 is SFDVKD. The CDR3 runs to 14 residues. V trimming: 6 bases; J trimming: 1 base; junction bases outside the gene matches: 1. In DNA, the CDR3 is TGTGCCACCAGTAGGACAGGGGGCACAGATACGCAGTATTTT. Encoded protein: CATSRTGGTDTQYF.

The chain joins TRBV20-1 to TRBJ2-7; 8 positions match TRBD1. The V gene end was trimmed by 4 bases and the J gene end by 0 bases; junction bases not matched to a gene: 8. The CDR3 is 15 amino acids. CDR1 and CDR2 (germline): DFQATT, SNEGSKA (reference sequence). The CDR3: CSATNPQGGSYEQYF. The CDR3 nucleotides are TGCAGTGCTACAAACCCACAGGGGGGCTCCTACGAGCAGTACTTC.

The sample holds many counts of this clonotype. J is TRBJ2-1 and V is TRBV13; 10 bases fit TRBD2. Germline CDR1 and CDR2: PRHDT and FYEKMQ (reference sequence). CDR3 length: 17 amino acids. J was trimmed by 5 bases and V by 0 bases; bases with no gene match: 7. This CDR3 reads CASSLGLGLAIHNEQFF. The CDR3 DNA sequence: TGTGCCAGCAGCTTAGGGTTGGGACTAGCGATCCACAATGAGCAGTTCTTC.